Listed below are T cell receptor beta chains from one sample, sequenced in a study of T cells in Graves' hyperthyroidism and ophthalmopathy. TCRdb ran MiXCR on the multiplex PCR reads and lists one entry per CDR3 protein. The table has 350,000 to 450,000 distinct CDR3 sequences, about 15% seen once. Sequences were obtained from blood. Receptors were obtained from a woman aged 25-40 years with Graves' hyperthyroidism that later progressed to Graves' ophthalmopathy. Both conserved end residues are part of each CDR3. D genes are given only for firm matches. The listing skips clone size in some rows; elsewhere it reads once, few, many or a size class.

>NA|TRBV30|many|TRBJ2-5
TGTGCCTGGAGTGCCTGGACAGACGACCAAGAGACCCAGTACTTC
CAWSAWTDDQETQYF
>TRBD2|TRBV6-2/TRBV6-3|few|TRBJ2-1
TGTGCCAGCAGCCCGACTAGCGGGGACTACAATGAGCAGTTCTTC
CASSPTSGDYNEQFF
>NA|TRBV12-3/TRBV12-4|many|TRBJ2-3
TGTGCCAGCAGTTTAGCTAGCTTAGATACGCAGTATTTT
CASSLASLDTQYF
>NA|TRBV11-2|NA|TRBJ2-5
TGTGCCAGCAGCCAAATGGGGGGAGTGGCTGTGGAGACCCAGTACTTC
CASSQMGGVAVETQYF
>TRBD1|TRBV9|many|TRBJ2-7
TGTGCCAGCAGCGCCGGACAGGGGACCTACGAGCAGTACTTC
CASSAGQGTYEQYF
>TRBD2|TRBV5-1|NA|TRBJ2-7
TGCGCCAGCAGCTTGGCGGGACTAGCGGACCACTCCTACGAGCAGTACTTC
CASSLAGLADHSYEQYF
>TRBD1|TRBV7-2|many|TRBJ2-7
TGTGCCAGCAGCTTAGTCGGGACAGGCTCCTACGAGCAGTACTTC
CASSLVGTGSYEQYF
>NA|TRBV7-6|NA|TRBJ2-7
TGTGCCAGCAGCCAACAGGACGGGGCCTACGAGCAGTACTTC
CASSQQDGAYEQYF
>NA|TRBV29-1|NA|TRBJ2-1
TGCAGCGTCCGCCAGGCGGCTGAGCAGTTCTTC
CSVRQAAEQFF
>NA|TRBV28|few|TRBJ2-7
TGTGCCAGCAGTCGACCGGGTCCTGCCACCTACGAGCAGTACTTC
CASSRPGPATYEQYF
>NA|TRBV5-1|many|TRBJ1-1
TGCGCCAGCAGCTTGCCTACAGGAATTGAAGCTTTCTTT
CASSLPTGIEAFF
>NA|TRBV12-3/TRBV12-4|many|TRBJ2-5
TGTGCCAGCAGTTTAAATGCGGGCCAAGAGACCCAGTACTTC
CASSLNAGQETQYF
>NA|TRBV12-5|NA|TRBJ1-1
TGTGCTAGTGGTTTGGTCAGGGGCACCAGGACTGAAGCTTTCTTT
CASGLVRGTRTEAFF
>NA|TRBV7-9|NA|TRBJ2-5
TGTGTCAGCAGCTTCGACCAGAGACAGGCTCAAGAGACCCAGTACTTC
CVSSFDQRQAQETQYF
>NA|TRBV3-1|NA|TRBJ1-3
TGTGCCAGCAGCCAAGATGCGCTCTCTGGAAACACCATATATTTT
CASSQDALSGNTIYF
>NA|TRBV28|many|TRBJ2-5
TGTGCCAGCAGTTTATTACGGGTACGGGAGACCCAGTACTTC
CASSLLRVRETQYF
>NA|TRBV4-1|many|TRBJ2-5
TGCGCCAGCAGCCAAGATAGAGGCGAGACCCAGTACTTC
CASSQDRGETQYF
>NA|TRBV6-1|few|TRBJ1-1
TGTGCCAGCAGTGATGCCCGCGGCGCAGCTTTCTTT
CASSDARGAAFF
>NA|TRBV7-9|many|TRBJ2-4
TGTGCCAGCAGCTTAGAGGGGGGGGACATTCAGTACTTC
CASSLEGGDIQYF
>TRBD1|TRBV19|many|TRBJ1-5
TGTGCCAGTAGCTCATTACCGGGACAGGAGAATCAGCCCCAGCATTTT
CASSSLPGQENQPQHF
>TRBD1|TRBV4-1|many|TRBJ1-1
TGCGCCAGCAGCCAAAGGGACAGGGGGAACACTGAAGCTTTCTTT
CASSQRDRGNTEAFF
>NA|TRBV28|few|TRBJ2-7
TGTGCCAGCAGTTTGCTGGGACTCCGTGGGGACGAGCAGTACTTC
CASSLLGLRGDEQYF